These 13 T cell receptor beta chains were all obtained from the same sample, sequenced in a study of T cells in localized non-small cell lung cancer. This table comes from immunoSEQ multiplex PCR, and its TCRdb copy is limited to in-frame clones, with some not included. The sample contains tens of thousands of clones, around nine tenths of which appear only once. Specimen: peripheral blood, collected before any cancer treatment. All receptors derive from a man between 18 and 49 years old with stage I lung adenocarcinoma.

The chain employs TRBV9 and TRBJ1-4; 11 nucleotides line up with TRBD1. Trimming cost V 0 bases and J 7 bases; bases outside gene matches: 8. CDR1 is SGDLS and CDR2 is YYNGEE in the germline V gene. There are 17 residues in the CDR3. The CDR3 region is CASSVAPTGTGGEKLFF. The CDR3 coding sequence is TGTGCCAGCAGCGTAGCCCCAACCGGGACAGGGGGTGAAAAACTGTTTTTT.

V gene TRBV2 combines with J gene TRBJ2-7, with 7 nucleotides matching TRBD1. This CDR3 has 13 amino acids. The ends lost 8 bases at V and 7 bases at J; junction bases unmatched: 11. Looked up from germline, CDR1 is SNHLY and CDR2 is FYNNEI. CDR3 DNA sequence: TGTGCCAGCGTCGACAGGGTCTTTGGGGAGCAGTACTTC. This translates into CASVDRVFGEQYF.

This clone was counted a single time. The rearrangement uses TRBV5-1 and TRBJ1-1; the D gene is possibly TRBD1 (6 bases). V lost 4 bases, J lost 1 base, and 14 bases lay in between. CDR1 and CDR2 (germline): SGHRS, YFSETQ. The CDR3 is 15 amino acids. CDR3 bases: TGCGCCAGCAGCCCCGAACAGGGATCGAACACTGAAGCTTTCTTT. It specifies CASSPEQGSNTEAFF.

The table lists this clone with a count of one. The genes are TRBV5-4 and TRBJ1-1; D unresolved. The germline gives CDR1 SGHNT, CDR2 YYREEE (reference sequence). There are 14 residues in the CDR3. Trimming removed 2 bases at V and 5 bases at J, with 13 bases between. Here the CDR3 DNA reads TGTGCCAGCAGCTTAATAGGGTTCGGGACTGAAGCTTTCTTT. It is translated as CASSLIGFGTEAFF.

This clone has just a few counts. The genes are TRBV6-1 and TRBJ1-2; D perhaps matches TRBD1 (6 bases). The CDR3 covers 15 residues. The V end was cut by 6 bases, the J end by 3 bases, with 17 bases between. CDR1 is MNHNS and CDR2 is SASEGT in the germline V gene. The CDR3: CASRKGGTPDYGYTF. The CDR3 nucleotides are TGTGCCAGCAGAAAAGGGGGGACCCCTGACTATGGCTACACCTTC.

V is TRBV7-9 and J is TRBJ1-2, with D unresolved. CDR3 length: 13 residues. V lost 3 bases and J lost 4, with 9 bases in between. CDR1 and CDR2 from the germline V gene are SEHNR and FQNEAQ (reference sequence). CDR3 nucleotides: TGTGCCAGCAGCTTTGCCCAGGTCTATGGCTACACCTTC. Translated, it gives CASSFAQVYGYTF.

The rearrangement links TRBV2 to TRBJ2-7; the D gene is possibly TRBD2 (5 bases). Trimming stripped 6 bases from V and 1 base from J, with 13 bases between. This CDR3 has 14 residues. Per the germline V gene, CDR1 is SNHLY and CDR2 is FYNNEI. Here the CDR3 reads CASSWTGDSYEQYF. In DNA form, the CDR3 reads TGTGCCAGCAGCTGGACTGGCGATTCCTACGAGCAGTACTTC.

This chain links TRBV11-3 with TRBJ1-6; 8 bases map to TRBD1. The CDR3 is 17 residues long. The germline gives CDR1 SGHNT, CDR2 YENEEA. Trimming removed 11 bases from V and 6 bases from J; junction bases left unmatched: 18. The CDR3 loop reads CAVGVKTDRERNSPLHF. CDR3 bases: TGTGCCGTTGGCGTTAAAACGGACAGGGAGCGTAATTCACCCCTCCACTTT.

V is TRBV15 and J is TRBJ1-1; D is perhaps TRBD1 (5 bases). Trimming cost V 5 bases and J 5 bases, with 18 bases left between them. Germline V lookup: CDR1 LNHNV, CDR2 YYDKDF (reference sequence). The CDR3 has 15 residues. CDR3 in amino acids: CATSFGVRESTEAFF. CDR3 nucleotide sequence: TGTGCCACCAGCTTTGGGGTCAGGGAAAGTACTGAAGCTTTCTTT.

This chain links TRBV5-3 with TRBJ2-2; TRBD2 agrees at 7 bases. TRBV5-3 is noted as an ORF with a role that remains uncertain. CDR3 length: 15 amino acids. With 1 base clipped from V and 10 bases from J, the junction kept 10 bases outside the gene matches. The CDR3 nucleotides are TGTGCCAGAAGCTTGTTGGGGGGGATCTTCCAGGAGCTGTTTTTT. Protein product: CARSLLGGIFQELFF.

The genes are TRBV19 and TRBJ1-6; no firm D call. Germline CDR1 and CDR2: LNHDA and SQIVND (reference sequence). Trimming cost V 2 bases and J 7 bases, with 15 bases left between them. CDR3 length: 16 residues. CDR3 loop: CASSILEAGANSPLHF. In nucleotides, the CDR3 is TGTGCCAGTAGTATATTGGAGGCAGGCGCCAATTCACCCCTCCACTTT.

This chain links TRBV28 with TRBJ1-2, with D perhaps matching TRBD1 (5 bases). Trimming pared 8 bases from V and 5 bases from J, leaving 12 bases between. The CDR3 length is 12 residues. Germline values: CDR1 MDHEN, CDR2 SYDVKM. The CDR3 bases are TGTGCCAGCGGCTGGGGCGGGTATGGCTACACCTTC. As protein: CASGWGGYGYTF.

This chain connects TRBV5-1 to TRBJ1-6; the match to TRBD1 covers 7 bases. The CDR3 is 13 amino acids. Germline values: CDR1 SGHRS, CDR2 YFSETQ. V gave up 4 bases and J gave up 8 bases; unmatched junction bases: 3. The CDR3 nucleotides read TGCGCCAGCAGCAAAGACAGGGATTCACCCCTCCACTTT. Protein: CASSKDRDSPLHF. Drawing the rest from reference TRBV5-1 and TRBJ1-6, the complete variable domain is KAGVTQTPRYLIKTRGQQVTLSCSPISGHRSVSWYQQTPGQGLQFLFEYFSETQRNKGNFPGRFSGRQFSNSRSEMNVSTLELGDSALYLCASSKDRDSPLHFGNGTRLTVT.